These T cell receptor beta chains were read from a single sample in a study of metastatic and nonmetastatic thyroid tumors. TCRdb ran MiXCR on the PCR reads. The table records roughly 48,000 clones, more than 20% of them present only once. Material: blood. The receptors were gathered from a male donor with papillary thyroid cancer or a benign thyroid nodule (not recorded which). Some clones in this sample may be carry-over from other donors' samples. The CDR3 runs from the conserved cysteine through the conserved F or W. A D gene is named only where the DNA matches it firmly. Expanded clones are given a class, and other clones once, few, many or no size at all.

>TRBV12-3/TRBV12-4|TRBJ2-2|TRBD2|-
TGTTCCAGCAGGGACAGGACTAGCGGGAGTGCCTGGGAGCTGTTTTTT
CSSRDRTSGSAWELFF
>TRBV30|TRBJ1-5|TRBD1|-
TGTGCCTGGGACAGGGGGATTGGCAATCAACCCCAGCATTTT
CAWDRGIGNQPQHF
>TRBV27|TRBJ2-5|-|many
TGTGCCAGCAGTATACGGGCAGGACAAGAGACCCAGTACTTC
CASSIRAGQETQYF
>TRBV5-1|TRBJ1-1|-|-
TGCGCCAGCAGCTTGAGGGGGGCACGGGACACTGAAGCTTTCTTT
CASSLRGARDTEAFF
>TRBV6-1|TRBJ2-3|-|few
TGTGCCAGCAGTGAAGTCGAGGGGAACAGAAGACTTACAGATACGCAGTATTTT
CASSEVEGNRRLTDTQYF
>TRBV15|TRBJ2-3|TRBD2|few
TGTGCCACCAGCACAGGGCGGGAGGGCACAGATACGCAGTATTTT
CATSTGREGTDTQYF
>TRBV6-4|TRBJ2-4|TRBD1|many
TGTGCCAGCACCCAGGGGGCGCGACCATCAAACATTCAGTACTTC
CASTQGARPSNIQYF
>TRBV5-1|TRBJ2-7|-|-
TGCGCCAGCAGCTCAACCGGGACAACCTACGAGCAGTACTTC
CASSSTGTTYEQYF
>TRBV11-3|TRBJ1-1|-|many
TGTGCCAGCAGCTTAGACGGGGGCCCTGAAGCTTTCTTT
CASSLDGGPEAFF
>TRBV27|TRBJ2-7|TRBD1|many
TGTGCCAGCATGAGGGGGACAGGGTACGAGCAGTACTTC
CASMRGTGYEQYF
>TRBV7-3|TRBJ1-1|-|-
TGTGCCAGCAGCCTAGACAGCAACACTGAAGCTTTCTTT
CASSLDSNTEAFF